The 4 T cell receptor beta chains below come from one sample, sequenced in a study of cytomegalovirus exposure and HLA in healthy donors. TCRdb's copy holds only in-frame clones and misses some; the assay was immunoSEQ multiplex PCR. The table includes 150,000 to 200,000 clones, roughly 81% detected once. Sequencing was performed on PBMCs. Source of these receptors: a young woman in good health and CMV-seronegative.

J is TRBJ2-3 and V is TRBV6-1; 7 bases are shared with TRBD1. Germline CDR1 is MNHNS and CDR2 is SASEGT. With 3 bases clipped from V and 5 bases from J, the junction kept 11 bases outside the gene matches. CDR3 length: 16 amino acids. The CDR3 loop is CASSEPTHRGRDTQYF. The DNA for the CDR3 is TGTGCCAGCAGTGAGCCAACGCACAGGGGTAGAGATACGCAGTATTTT.

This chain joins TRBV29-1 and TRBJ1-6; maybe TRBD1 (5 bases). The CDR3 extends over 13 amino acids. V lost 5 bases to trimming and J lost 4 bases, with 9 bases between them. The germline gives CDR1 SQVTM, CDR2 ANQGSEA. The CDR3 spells CSVMTAYNSPLHF. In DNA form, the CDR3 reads TGCAGCGTTATGACAGCGTATAATTCACCCCTCCACTTT.

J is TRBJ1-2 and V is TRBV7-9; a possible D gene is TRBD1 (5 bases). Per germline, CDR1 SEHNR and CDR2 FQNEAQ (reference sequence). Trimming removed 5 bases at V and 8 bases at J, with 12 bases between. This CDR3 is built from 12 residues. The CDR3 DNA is TGTGCCAGCAGCCGAGACAGACCCGGCTACACCTTC. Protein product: CASSRDRPGYTF.

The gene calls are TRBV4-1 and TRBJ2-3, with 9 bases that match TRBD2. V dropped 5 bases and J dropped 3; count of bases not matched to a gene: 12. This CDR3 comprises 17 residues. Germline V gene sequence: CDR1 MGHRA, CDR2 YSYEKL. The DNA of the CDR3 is TGCGCCAGCAGCTCACTCGTTAGCGGGAGTGAAACAGATACGCAGTATTTT. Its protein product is CASSSLVSGSETDTQYF.